This TCR beta chain came from a study of CD8+ T cells in alopecia areata. cDNA serving as the sequencing template came from extracted, reverse transcribed RNA. Assay: immunoSEQ multiplex PCR; the TCRdb copy retains only in-frame clones and omits some. This table holds more than 200,000 clones, around 43% found once. This CDR3 is built from 15 residues. CDR1 is SNHLY, CDR2 FYNNEI, per germline. Trimming at V came to 6 bases and at J to 5 bases, leaving 6 bases not matched to a gene. The treatment is: oral pan-JAK inhibitor, 5-10 mg twice daily. The receptor was derived from a human donor with alopecia areata. The genes are TRBV2 and TRBJ2-1; 11 bases match TRBD1. The sequencing used CD4+ T cells sorted from blood, collected at approximately week 37, from a patient treated with tofacitinib. CDR3 residues: CASRGDRGMHNEQFF. In DNA, the CDR3 is TGTGCCAGCAGGGGGGACAGGGGGATGCACAATGAGCAGTTCTTC. Supplemented by reference TRBV2 and TRBJ2-1, the full variable domain reads EPEVTQTPSHQVTQMGQEVILRCVPISNHLYFYWYRQILGQKVEFLVSFYNNEISEKSEIFDDQFSVERPDGSNFTLKIRSTKLEDSAMYFCASRGDRGMHNEQFFGPGTRLTVL.